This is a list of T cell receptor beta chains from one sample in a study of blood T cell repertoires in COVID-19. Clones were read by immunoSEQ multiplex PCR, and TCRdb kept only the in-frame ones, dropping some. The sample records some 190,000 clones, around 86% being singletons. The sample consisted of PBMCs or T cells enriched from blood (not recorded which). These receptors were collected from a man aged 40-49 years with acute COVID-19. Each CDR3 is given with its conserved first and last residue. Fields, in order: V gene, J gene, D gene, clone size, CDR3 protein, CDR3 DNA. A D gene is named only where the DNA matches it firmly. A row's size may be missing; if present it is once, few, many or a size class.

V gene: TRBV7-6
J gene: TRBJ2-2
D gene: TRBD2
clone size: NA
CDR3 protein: CASSPRTSGGNTGELFF
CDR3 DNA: TGTGCCAGCAGCCCTAGGACTAGCGGGGGTAACACCGGGGAGCTGTTTTTT

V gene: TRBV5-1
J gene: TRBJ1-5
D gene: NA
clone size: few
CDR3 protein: CASSLDAQAEPQHF
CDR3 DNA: TGCGCCAGCAGCTTGGATGCACAGGCGGAGCCCCAGCATTTT

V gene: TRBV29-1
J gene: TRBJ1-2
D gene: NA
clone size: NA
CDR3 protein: CSVARGAYGYTF
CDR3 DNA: TGCAGCGTTGCTCGGGGGGCCTATGGCTACACCTTC

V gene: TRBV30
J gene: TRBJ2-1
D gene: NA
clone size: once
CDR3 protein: CAWGQFYNEQFF
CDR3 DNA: TGTGCCTGGGGACAATTCTACAATGAGCAGTTCTTC

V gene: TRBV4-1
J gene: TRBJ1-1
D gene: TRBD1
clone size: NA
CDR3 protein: CASRGTGQNTEAFF
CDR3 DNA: TGCGCCAGCAGGGGGACAGGACAGAACACTGAAGCTTTCTTT

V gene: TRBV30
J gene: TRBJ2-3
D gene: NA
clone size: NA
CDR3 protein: CAWNGYKRKGGASTDTQYF
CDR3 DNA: TGTGCCTGGAATGGGTACAAACGAAAAGGTGGGGCTAGCACAGATACGCAGTATTTT

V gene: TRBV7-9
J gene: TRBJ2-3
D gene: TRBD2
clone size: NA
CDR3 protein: CASSLAGGPTDTQYF
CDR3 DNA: TGTGCCAGCAGCTTAGCGGGAGGGCCCACAGATACGCAGTATTTT

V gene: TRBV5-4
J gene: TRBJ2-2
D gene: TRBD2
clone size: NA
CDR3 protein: CASSASLAGVLTGELFF
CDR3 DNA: TGTGCCAGCAGCGCGTCCCTAGCGGGAGTCCTCACCGGGGAGCTGTTTTTT

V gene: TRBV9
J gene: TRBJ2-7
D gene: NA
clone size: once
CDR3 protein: CASSVDSSYEQYF
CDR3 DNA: TGTGCCAGCAGCGTAGATAGCTCCTACGAGCAGTACTTC

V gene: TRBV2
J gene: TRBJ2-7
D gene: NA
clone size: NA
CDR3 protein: CASSELAGPHEQYF
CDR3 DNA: TGTGCCAGCAGTGAGTTGGCGGGCCCCCACGAGCAGTACTTC

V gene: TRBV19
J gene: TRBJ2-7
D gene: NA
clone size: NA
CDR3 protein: CASSNKPSYEQYF
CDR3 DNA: TGTGCCAGTAGTAATAAACCCAGTTACGAGCAGTACTTC

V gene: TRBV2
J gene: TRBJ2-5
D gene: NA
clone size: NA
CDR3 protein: CASSAGGSLFIGTQYF
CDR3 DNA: TGTGCCAGCAGCGCCGGGGGATCCCTCTTTATAGGGACCCAGTACTTC

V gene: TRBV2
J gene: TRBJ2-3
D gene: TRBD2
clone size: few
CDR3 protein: CASSEGRLAVTDTQYF
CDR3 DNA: TGTGCCAGCAGTGAAGGGAGACTAGCGGTCACAGATACGCAGTATTTT

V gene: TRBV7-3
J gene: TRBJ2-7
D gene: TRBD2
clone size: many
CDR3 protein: CASSLAGGASYEQYF
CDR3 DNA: TGTGCCAGCAGCTTAGCGGGAGGGGCCTCCTACGAGCAGTACTTC

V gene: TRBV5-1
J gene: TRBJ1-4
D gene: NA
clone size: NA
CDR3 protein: CASSLQGDNEKLFF
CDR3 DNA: TGCGCCAGCAGCTTACAGGGTGATAATGAAAAACTGTTTTTT

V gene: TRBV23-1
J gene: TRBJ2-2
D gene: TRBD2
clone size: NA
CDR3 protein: CASSQPRLAGINTGELFF
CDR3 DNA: TGCGCCAGCAGTCAACCCCGACTAGCGGGAATAAACACCGGGGAGCTGTTTTTT

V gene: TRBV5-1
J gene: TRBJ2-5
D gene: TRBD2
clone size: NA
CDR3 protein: CASSGSGSGLWETQYF
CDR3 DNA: TGCGCCAGCAGCGGTAGCGGGAGTGGGCTTTGGGAGACCCAGTACTTC

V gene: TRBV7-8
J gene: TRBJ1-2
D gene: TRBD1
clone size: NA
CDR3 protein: CASSPGTGYGYTF
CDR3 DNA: TGTGCCAGCAGCCCAGGGACAGGCTATGGCTACACCTTC

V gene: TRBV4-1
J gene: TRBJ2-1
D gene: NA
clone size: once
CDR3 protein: CASSRVTGEGYNEQFF
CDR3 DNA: TGCGCCAGCAGCCGAGTGACAGGGGAGGGGTACAATGAGCAGTTCTTC

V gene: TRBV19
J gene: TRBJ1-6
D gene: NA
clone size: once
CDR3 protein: CAIRRGFNSPLHF
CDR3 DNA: TGTGCCATTAGACGGGGATTTAATTCACCCCTCCACTTT

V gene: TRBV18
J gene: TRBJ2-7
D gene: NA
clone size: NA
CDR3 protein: CASSPPSDEQYF
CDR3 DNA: TGTGCCAGCTCACCCCCCTCCGACGAGCAGTACTTC

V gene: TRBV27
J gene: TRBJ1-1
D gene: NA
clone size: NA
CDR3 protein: CASSSLGVGQPQRGAFF
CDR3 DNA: TGTGCCAGCAGTTCCCTCGGAGTCGGACAGCCCCAAAGGGGAGCTTTCTTT

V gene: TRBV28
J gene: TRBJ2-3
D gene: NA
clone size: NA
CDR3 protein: CATQVPATDTQYF
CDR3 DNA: TGTGCCACTCAGGTTCCCGCCACAGATACGCAGTATTTT

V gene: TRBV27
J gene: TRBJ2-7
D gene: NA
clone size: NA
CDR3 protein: CASSLLTGAYEQYF
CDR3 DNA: TGTGCCAGCAGTTTGTTAACGGGGGCCTACGAGCAGTACTTC